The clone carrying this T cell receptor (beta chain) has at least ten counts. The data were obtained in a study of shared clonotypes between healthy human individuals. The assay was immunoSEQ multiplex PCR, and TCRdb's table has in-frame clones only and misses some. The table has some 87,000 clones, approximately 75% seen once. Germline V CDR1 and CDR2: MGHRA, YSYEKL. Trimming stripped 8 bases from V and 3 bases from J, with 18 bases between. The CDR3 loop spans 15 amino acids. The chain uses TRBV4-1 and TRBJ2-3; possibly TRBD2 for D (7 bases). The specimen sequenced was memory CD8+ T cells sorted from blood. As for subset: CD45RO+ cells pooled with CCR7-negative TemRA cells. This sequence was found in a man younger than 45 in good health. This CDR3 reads CASGGGRDPTDTQYF. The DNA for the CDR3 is TGCGCCAGCGGGGGGGGGCGAGACCCTACAGATACGCAGTATTTT.